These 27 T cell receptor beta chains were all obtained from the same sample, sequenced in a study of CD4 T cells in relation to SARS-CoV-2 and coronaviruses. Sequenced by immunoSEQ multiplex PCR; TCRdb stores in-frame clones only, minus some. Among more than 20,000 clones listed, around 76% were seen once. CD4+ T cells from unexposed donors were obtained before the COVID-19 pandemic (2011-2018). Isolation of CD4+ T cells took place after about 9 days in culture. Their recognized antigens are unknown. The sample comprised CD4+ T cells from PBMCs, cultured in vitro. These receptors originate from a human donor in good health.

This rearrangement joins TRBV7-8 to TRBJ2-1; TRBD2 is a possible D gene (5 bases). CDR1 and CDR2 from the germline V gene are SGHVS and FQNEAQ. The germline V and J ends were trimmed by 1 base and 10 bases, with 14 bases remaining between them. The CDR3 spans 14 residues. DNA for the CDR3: TGTGCCAGCAGCTTAGGGAGGAATAGGGAGGAGCAGTTCTTC. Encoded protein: CASSLGRNREEQFF.

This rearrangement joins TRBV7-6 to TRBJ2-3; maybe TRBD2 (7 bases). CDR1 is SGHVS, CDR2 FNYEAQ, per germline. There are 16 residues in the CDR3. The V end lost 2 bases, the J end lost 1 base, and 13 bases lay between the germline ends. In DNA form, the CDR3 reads TGTGCCAGCAGCTTATTTGGGGGGGCAGGCACAGATACGCAGTATTTT. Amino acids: CASSLFGGAGTDTQYF.

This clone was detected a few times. The CDR3 here is CASSRGTGGTQETQYF. The CDR3 DNA reads TGTGCCAGCAGCCGCGGGACAGGGGGGACCCAAGAGACCCAGTACTTC. The V call is TRBV9, the J call TRBJ2-5; 11 nucleotides match TRBD1. V shed 4 bases, J shed 1 base, and the junction held 6 bases outside the gene matches. This CDR3 contains 16 residues. The V gene's germline CDR1 is SGDLS and CDR2 YYNGEE.

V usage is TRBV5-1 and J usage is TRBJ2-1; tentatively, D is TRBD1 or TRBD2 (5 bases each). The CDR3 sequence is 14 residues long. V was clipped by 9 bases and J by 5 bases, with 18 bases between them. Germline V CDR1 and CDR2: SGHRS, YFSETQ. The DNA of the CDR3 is TGCGCCACAAACCGGGACCCCGGGGACAATGAGCAGTTCTTC. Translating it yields CATNRDPGDNEQFF.

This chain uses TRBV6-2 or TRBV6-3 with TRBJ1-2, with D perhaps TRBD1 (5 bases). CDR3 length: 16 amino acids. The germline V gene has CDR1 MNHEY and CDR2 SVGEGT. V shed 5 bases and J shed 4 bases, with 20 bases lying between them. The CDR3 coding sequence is TGTGCCAGCAGTGCCCCAGCCAGGGCAAAATCCTATGGCTACACCTTC. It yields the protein CASSAPARAKSYGYTF.

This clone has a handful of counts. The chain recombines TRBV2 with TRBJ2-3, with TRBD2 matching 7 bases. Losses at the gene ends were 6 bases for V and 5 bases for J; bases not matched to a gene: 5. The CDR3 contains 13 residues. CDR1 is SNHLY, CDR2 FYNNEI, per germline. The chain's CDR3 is CASRWRERDTQYF. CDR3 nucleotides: TGTGCCAGCAGGTGGCGGGAGCGAGATACGCAGTATTTT. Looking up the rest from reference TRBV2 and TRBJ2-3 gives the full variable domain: EPEVTQTPSHQVTQMGQEVILRCVPISNHLYFYWYRQILGQKVEFLVSFYNNEISEKSEIFDDQFSVERPDGSNFTLKIRSTKLEDSAMYFCASRWRERDTQYFGPGTRLTVL.

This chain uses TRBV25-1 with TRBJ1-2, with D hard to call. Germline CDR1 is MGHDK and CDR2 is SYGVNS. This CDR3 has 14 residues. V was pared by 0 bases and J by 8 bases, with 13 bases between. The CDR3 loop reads CASSEYGEVVGYTF. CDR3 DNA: TGTGCCAGCAGTGAATACGGCGAGGTAGTCGGCTACACCTTC.

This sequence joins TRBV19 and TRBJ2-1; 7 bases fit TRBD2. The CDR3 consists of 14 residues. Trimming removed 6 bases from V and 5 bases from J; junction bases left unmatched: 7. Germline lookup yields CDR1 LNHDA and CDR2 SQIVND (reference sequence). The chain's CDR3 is CASRAGRWDNEQFF. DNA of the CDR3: TGTGCCAGTAGGGCCGGGAGGTGGGACAATGAGCAGTTCTTC.

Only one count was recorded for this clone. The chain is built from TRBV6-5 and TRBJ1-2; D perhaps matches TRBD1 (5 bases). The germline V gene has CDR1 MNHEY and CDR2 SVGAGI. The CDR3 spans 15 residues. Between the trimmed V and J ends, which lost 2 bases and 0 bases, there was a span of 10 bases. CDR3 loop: CASSYESRANYGYTF. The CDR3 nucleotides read TGTGCCAGCAGTTACGAAAGCAGGGCTAACTATGGCTACACCTTC.

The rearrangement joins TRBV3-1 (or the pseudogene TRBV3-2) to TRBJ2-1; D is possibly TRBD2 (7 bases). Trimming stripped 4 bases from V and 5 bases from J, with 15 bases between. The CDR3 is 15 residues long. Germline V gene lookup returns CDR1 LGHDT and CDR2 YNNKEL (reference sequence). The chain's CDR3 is CASSPLGGPNNEQFF. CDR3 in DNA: TGTGCCAGCAGCCCCCTGGGGGGGCCCAACAATGAGCAGTTCTTC.

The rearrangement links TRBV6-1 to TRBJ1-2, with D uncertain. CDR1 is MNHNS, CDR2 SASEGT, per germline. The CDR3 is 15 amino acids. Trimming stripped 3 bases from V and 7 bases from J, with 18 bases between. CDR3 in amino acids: CASSDEVGGLGGYTF. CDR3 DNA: TGTGCCAGCAGTGACGAAGTAGGAGGTCTGGGTGGCTACACCTTC.

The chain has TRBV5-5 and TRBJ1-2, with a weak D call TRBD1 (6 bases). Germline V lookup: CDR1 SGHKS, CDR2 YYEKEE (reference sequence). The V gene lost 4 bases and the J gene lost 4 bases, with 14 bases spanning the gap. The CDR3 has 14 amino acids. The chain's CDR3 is CASSLDSGSYGYTF. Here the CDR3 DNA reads TGTGCCAGCAGCCTGGACAGTGGCAGCTATGGCTACACCTTC.

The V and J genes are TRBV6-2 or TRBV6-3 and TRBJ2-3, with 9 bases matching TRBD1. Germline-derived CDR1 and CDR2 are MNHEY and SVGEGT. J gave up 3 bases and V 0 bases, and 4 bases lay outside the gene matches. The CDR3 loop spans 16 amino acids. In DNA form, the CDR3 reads TGTGCCAGCAGTTACTCTGGGACAGGGAGTACAGATACGCAGTATTTT. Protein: CASSYSGTGSTDTQYF.

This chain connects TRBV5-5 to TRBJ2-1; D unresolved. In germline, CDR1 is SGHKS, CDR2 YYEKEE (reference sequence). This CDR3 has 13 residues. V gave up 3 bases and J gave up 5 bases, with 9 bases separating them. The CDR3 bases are TGTGCCAGCAGCTATGGTTGGAACAATGAGCAGTTCTTC. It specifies CASSYGWNNEQFF.

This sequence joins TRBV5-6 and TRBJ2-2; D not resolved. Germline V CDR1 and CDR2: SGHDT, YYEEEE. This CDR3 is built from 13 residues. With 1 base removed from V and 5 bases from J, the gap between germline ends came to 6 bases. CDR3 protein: CASSLWGTGELFF. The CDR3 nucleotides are TGTGCCAGCAGCTTGTGGGGAACCGGGGAGCTGTTTTTT.

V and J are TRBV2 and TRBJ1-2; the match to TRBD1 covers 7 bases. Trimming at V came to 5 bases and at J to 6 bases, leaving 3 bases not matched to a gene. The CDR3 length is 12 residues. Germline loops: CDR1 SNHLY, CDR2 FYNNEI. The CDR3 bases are TGTGCCAGCAGTCCAGACAGGGATGGCTACACCTTC. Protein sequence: CASSPDRDGYTF.

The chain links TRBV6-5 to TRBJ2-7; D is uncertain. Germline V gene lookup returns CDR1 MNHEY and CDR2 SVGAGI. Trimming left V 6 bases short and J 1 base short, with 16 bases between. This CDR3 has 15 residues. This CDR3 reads CASSRDGDRSYEQYF. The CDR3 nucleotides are TGTGCCAGCAGCCGAGACGGCGACCGATCCTACGAGCAGTACTTC.

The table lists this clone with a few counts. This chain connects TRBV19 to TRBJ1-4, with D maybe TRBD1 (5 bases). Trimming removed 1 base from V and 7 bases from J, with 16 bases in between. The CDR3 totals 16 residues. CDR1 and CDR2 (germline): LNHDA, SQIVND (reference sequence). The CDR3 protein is CASSIGDRTGGEKLFF. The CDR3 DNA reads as TGTGCCAGTAGTATAGGGGACCGGACTGGCGGTGAAAAACTGTTTTTT.

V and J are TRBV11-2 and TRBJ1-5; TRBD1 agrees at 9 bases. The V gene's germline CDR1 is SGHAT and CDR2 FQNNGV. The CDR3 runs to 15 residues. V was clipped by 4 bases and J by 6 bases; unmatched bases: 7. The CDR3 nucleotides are TGTGCCAGCAGCTCCGGGACAGGGCGCGGTCAGCCCCAGCATTTT. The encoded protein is CASSSGTGRGQPQHF.

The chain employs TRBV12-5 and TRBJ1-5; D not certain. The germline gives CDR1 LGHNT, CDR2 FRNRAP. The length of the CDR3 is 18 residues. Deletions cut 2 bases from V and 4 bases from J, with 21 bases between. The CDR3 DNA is TGTGCTAGTGGTTTGATCGACAAGGGTTCGGTCTCGAATCAGCCCCAGCATTTT. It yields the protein CASGLIDKGSVSNQPQHF. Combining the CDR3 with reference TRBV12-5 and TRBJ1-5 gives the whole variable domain DARVTQTPRHKVTEMGQEVTMRCQPILGHNTVFWYRQTMMQGLELLAYFRNRAPLDDSGMPKDRFSAEMPDATLATLKIQPSEPRDSAVYFCASGLIDKGSVSNQPQHFGDGTRLSIL.

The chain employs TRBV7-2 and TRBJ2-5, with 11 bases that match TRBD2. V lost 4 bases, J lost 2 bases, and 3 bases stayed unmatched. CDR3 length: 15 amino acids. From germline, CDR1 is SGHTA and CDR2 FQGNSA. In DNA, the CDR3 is TGTGCCAGCAGCTGGGGACTAGCGGTACAAGAGACCCAGTACTTC. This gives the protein CASSWGLAVQETQYF.

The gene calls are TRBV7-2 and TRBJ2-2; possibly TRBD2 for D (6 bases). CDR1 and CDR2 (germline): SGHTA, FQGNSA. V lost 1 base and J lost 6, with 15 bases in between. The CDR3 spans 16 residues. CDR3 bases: TGTGCCAGCAGCTTAGAGGCCGCGCGGGACTCCGGGGAGCTGTTTTTT. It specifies CASSLEAARDSGELFF.

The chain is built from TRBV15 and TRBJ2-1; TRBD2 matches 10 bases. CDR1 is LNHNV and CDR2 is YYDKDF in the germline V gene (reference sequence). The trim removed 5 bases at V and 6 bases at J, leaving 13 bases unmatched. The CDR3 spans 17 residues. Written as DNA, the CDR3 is TGTGCCACCAGCCAACTCACTAGCGGGGCCCTAGGCAATGAGCAGTTCTTC. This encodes CATSQLTSGALGNEQFF. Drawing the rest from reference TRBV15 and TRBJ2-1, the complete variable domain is DAMVIQNPRYQVTQFGKPVTLSCSQTLNHNVMYWYQQKSSQAPKLLFHYYDKDFNNEADTPDNFQSRRPNTSFCFLDIRSPGLGDTAMYLCATSQLTSGALGNEQFFGPGTRLTVL.

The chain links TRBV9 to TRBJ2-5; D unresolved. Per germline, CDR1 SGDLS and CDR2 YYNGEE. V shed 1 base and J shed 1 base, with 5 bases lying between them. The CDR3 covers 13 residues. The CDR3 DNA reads TGTGCCAGCAGCGTAAACACCCAAGAGACCCAGTACTTC. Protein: CASSVNTQETQYF.

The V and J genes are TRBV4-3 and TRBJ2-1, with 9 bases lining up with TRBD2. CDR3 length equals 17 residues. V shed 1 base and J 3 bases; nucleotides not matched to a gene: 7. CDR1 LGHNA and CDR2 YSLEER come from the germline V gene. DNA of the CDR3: TGCGCCAGCAGCCAAGTCCCTACTAGCGGGTTCTACAATGAGCAGTTCTTC. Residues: CASSQVPTSGFYNEQFF.

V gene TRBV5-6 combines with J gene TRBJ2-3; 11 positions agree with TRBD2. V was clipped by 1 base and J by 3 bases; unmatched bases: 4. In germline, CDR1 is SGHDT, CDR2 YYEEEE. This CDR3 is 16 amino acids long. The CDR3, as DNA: TGTGCCAGCAGCTTGTTAGCGGGAGGGCTTACAGATACGCAGTATTTT. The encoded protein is CASSLLAGGLTDTQYF.

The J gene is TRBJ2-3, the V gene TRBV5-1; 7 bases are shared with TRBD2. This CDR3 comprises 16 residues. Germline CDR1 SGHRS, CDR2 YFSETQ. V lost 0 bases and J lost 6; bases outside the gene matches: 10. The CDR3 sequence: CASSLEAGEGVDTQYF. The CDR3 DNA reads TGCGCCAGCAGCTTGGAGGCGGGGGAGGGCGTGGATACGCAGTATTTT.